A single sample is the source of the 6 T cell receptor beta chains below, sequenced in a study of neurological immune-mediated disorders. TCRdb redid the calling of the 5' RACE reads with MiXCR, one entry per CDR3 protein. In the table there are approximately 40,000 distinct CDR3 sequences, less than 5% of which are singletons. Sequencing used PBMCs. The receptors originated from a man aged 25 to 45 with multiple sclerosis.

In its sample, this clonotype was seen many times. The chain joins TRBV25-1 to TRBJ1-4; D is uncertain. The germline CDR1 and CDR2 sequences are MGHDK and SYGVNS. Between the trimmed V and J ends, which lost 4 bases and 0 bases, there was a span of 6 bases. The length of the CDR3 is 14 residues. The CDR3 DNA sequence: TGTGCCAGCAGTGTGTATGCAACTAATGAAAAACTGTTTTTT. Its protein is CASSVYATNEKLFF. The variable domain in full, completed from reference TRBV25-1 and TRBJ1-4, reads EADIYQTPRYLVIGTGKKITLECSQTMGHDKMYWYQQDPGMELHLIHYSYGVNSTEKGDLSSESTVSRIRTEHFPLTLESARPSHTSQYLCASSVYATNEKLFFGSGTQLSVL.

This clonotype was detected ten times or more. The chain employs TRBV7-3 and TRBJ2-3; a possible D gene is TRBD2 (6 bases). The V and J ends lost 5 bases and 5 bases respectively, with 17 bases between them. This CDR3 is 15 amino acids long. Germline values: CDR1 SGHTA, CDR2 FQGTGA. The CDR3 sequence is CASSPQAGFIDTQYF. The CDR3 coding sequence is TGTGCCAGCAGCCCCCAGGCGGGGTTTATAGATACGCAGTATTTT.

The table lists this clonotype with many counts. The chain links TRBV9 to TRBJ1-2; 8 bases line up with TRBD1. The CDR3 extends over 12 amino acids. Trimming cost V 2 bases and J 7 bases; bases outside gene matches: 1. Germline CDR1 is SGDLS and CDR2 is YYNGEE. DNA for the CDR3: TGTGCCAGCAGCGTTACAGGGGGTGGCTACACCTTC. Translating gives CASSVTGGGYTF.

The J gene is TRBJ1-1, the V gene TRBV6-2 or TRBV6-3; 8 bases are shared with TRBD1. There are 15 residues in the CDR3. The germline gives CDR1 MNHEY, CDR2 SVGEGT. Trimming removed 5 bases from V and 4 bases from J; junction bases left unmatched: 9. Written as DNA, the CDR3 is TGTGCCAGCAGTGCAATACAGGGGGTGAGCACTGAAGCTTTCTTT. Translation: CASSAIQGVSTEAFF.

This clonotype was seen many times. The V gene is TRBV20-1, the J gene TRBJ1-1; 7 bases are a match to TRBD1. Unmatched junction bases numbered 2, after V lost 1 base and J lost 3 bases. The CDR3 runs 13 residues. Germline V gene data show CDR1 as DFQATT and CDR2 as SNEGSKA (reference sequence). CDR3 sequence reads: CSARVTGDTEAFF. The CDR3 bases are TGCAGTGCTAGAGTAACAGGGGACACTGAAGCTTTCTTT.

Comment on this clonotype: One end of the junction fails to match germline, which may point to a read error. This rearrangement joins TRBV4-1 to TRBJ1-6; 8 positions agree with TRBD1. CDR3 length: 14 amino acids. Per germline, CDR1 MGHRA and CDR2 YSYEKL. The CDR3 nucleotides read TGCGCCAGCAGCCTGGACAGGGAAGTTTCACCCCTCAACTTT. Translating it yields CASSLDREVSPLNF.